The 15 T cell receptor beta chains reported below all come from one sample, sequenced in a study of cytomegalovirus exposure and HLA in healthy donors (TCRdb year 2017). The method behind the library was the immunoSEQ multiplex PCR assay. For the multiplex PCR, a mixture combining 60 forward primers for TCR Vbeta segments and 13 reverse primers for TCR Jbeta segments was used. Not all clones reach the TCRdb copy of this immuneACCESS table, which keeps in-frame sequences only. Checked studies attribute under half of the gap to unresolved V genes and leave the rest unexplained. The sample records 160,000 or so clones, roughly nine tenths of which are singletons. Jointly, the top ten make up 0.65% to 0.9% of the sample. What was sequenced was PBMCs. The source is a woman under 40 in good health and CMV-seronegative.

This clone occurred once. The rearrangement links TRBV11-2 to TRBJ2-1, with 9 nucleotides matching TRBD1. The CDR3 runs to 15 residues. Germline trimming cut 6 bases from V and 8 bases from J; bases unmatched to any gene: 11. The germline V gene has CDR1 SGHAT and CDR2 FQNNGV. The CDR3 nucleotides read TGTGCCAGCAGATGGAGGGACAGGGCATTCGATGAGCAGTTCTTC. It translates to CASRWRDRAFDEQFF.

The chain links TRBV9 to TRBJ2-2; the D is unclear. CDR1 is SGDLS, CDR2 YYNGEE, per germline. The CDR3 totals 13 residues. Trimming stripped 5 bases from V and 7 bases from J, with 12 bases between. The CDR3 DNA reads TGTGCCAGCAGAACGCGTCCGAGCGGGGAGCTGTTTTTT. Amino acids: CASRTRPSGELFF.

V usage is TRBV2 and J usage is TRBJ2-7; maybe TRBD2 (5 bases). Germline assignment: CDR1 SNHLY and CDR2 FYNNEI. The CDR3 is made up of 13 amino acids. V was trimmed by 7 bases and J by 7 bases, leaving 17 bases between them. The CDR3 nucleotides are TGTGCCAGCACAGCGCAAGGGTCGGGGGAGCAGTACTTC. This sequence encodes CASTAQGSGEQYF.

The chain carries TRBV6-4 and TRBJ2-2; D is possibly TRBD2 (6 bases). The CDR3 is 13 residues long. The germline V gene encodes CDR1 MRHNA and CDR2 SNTAGT. Trimming left V 4 bases short and J 4 bases short, with 7 bases between. The CDR3 DNA reads as TGTGCCAGCAGTGGGGGGGTCACCGGGGAGCTGTTTTTT. Translation: CASSGGVTGELFF.

The J gene is TRBJ2-1, the V gene TRBV5-8; D is undetermined. The CDR3 is 13 residues long. V was cut by 2 bases and J by 9 bases, with 12 bases left in between. Germline CDR1 reads SGHTS; CDR2 reads YDEGEE. In DNA, the CDR3 is TGTGCCAGCAGCTTAAACCAACTCGCTGAGCAGTTCTTC. It yields the protein CASSLNQLAEQFF.

The rearrangement uses TRBV7-2 and TRBJ2-3; 9 bases match TRBD1. With 6 bases clipped from V and 3 bases from J, the junction kept 4 bases outside the gene matches. Germline values: CDR1 SGHTA, CDR2 FQGNSA. The CDR3 runs to 14 residues. In DNA form, the CDR3 reads TGTGCCAGCAGGTCGGGACAGGGAACAGATACGCAGTATTTT. Its protein product is CASRSGQGTDTQYF.

The V call is TRBV15, the J call TRBJ1-1; possible D gene TRBD1, 6 bases. V lost 1 base to trimming and J lost 6 bases, with 15 bases between them. Germline-derived CDR1 and CDR2 are LNHNV and YYDKDF (reference sequence). The CDR3 spans 15 residues. DNA for the CDR3: TGTGCCACCAGCAGAGGAAAAGGGGGACGGTCTGAAGCTTTCTTT. It encodes CATSRGKGGRSEAFF.

This clone was recorded only once. The chain has TRBV6-1 and TRBJ1-2, with 7 bases identical to TRBD1. The CDR3 has 14 amino acids. CDR1 and CDR2 (germline): MNHNS, SASEGT. With 4 bases clipped from V and 5 bases from J, the junction kept 7 bases outside the gene matches. The CDR3 coding sequence is TGTGCCAGCAGTGTGACAGGGCCTCTATATGGCTACACCTTC. It yields the protein CASSVTGPLYGYTF.

The chain uses TRBV2 and TRBJ1-1; a possible D gene is TRBD1 (5 bases). Trimming left V 8 bases short and J 2 bases short, with 12 bases between. The length of the CDR3 is 13 residues. The germline V gene has CDR1 SNHLY and CDR2 FYNNEI. CDR3 sequence: CASVSDRNTEAFF. The CDR3 coding sequence is TGTGCCAGCGTTTCCGACAGAAACACTGAAGCTTTCTTT. Full variable domain (rest looked up from reference TRBV2 and TRBJ1-1): EPEVTQTPSHQVTQMGQEVILRCVPISNHLYFYWYRQILGQKVEFLVSFYNNEISEKSEIFDDQFSVERPDGSNFTLKIRSTKLEDSAMYFCASVSDRNTEAFFGQGTRLTVV.

The V call is TRBV6-1, the J call TRBJ1-3; 9 bases match TRBD1. CDR1 and CDR2 from the germline V gene are MNHNS and SASEGT. The CDR3 loop spans 14 amino acids. The V segment lost 6 bases and the J segment 4 bases; nucleotides outside the gene matches: 4. CDR3 nucleotide sequence: TGTGCCAGCAGGACCGGGACAGGGGGAAACACCATATATTTT. It is translated as CASRTGTGGNTIYF.

The chain is built from TRBV28 and TRBJ1-5; D ambiguous. Germline values: CDR1 MDHEN, CDR2 SYDVKM. CDR3 size: 19 residues. V dropped 2 bases and J dropped 6 bases, with 26 bases sitting between them. CDR3 sequence: CASSLMGPHSGREFQPQHF. CDR3 nucleotide sequence: TGTGCCAGCAGTTTAATGGGCCCTCACTCAGGTCGCGAGTTTCAGCCCCAGCATTTT. The full variable domain, with the rest looked up from reference TRBV28 and TRBJ1-5, is DVKVTQSSRYLVKRTGEKVFLECVQDMDHENMFWYRQDPGLGLRLIYFSYDVKMKEKGDIPEGYSVSREKKERFSLILESASTNQTSMYLCASSLMGPHSGREFQPQHFGDGTRLSIL.

This clone was seen more than once but under ten times. The CDR3 is CASSHTLGGAAEAFF. The CDR3 nucleotides are TGCGCCAGCAGCCACACCCTAGGGGGGGCAGCTGAAGCTTTCTTT. This chain connects TRBV4-3 to TRBJ1-1, with TRBD1 as a possible D gene (6 bases). The germline V and J ends were trimmed by 3 bases and 6 bases, with 17 bases remaining between them. This CDR3 comprises 15 residues. Germline loops: CDR1 LGHNA, CDR2 YSLEER.

The CDR3 here is CASSLGDRTGYTF. Written as DNA, the CDR3 is TGTGCCAGCAGTTTAGGGGACAGGACTGGCTACACCTTC. This chain uses TRBV27 with TRBJ1-2; 8 bases agree with TRBD1. CDR3 length: 13 residues. Trimming at V came to 2 bases and at J to 7 bases, leaving 3 bases not matched to a gene. CDR1 and CDR2 (germline): MNHEY, SMNVEV (reference sequence).

The rearrangement uses TRBV5-4 and TRBJ1-2; 7 positions match TRBD1. CDR1 is SGHNT and CDR2 is YYREEE in the germline V gene (reference sequence). The V gene end was trimmed by 4 bases and the J gene end by 8 bases; junction bases not matched to a gene: 14. The CDR3 covers 15 residues. The CDR3 DNA follows: TGTGCCAGCAGCACCATGCTGGACAGGCCGGGCGGCTACACCTTC. It encodes CASSTMLDRPGGYTF.

The chain combines TRBV27 with TRBJ1-1, with a possible D match to TRBD1 (6 bases). Germline CDR1 reads MNHEY; CDR2 reads SMNVEV (reference sequence). The CDR3 runs 14 residues. Trimming pared 7 bases from V and 3 bases from J, leaving 15 bases between. For the CDR3, the DNA is TGTGCCAGCAACAGGCTCGACAGGTACACTGAAGCTTTCTTT. It encodes CASNRLDRYTEAFF.